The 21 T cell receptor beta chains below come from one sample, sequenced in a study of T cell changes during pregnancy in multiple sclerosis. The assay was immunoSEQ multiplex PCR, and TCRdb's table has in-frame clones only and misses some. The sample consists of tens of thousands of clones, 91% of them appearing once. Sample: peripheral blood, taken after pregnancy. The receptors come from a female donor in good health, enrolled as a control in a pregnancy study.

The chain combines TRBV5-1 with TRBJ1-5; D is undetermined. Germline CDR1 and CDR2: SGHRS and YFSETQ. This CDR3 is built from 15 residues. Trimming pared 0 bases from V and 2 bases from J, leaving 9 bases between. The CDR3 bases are TGCGCCAGCAGCTTGGGGTACAGCCGCAATCAGCCCCAGCATTTT. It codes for CASSLGYSRNQPQHF.

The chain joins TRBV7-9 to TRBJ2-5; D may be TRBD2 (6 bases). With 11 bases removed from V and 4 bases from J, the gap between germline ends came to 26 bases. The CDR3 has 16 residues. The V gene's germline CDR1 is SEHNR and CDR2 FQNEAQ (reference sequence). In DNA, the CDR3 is TGTGCCGGATCTCCTACAAGACACGGGAGAGGAGAGACCCAGTACTTC. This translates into CAGSPTRHGRGETQYF.

CDR3 in DNA: TGTGCCAGCAGTGATGGCAGGGGATCCCACGAGCAGTACTTC. This translates into CASSDGRGSHEQYF. The genes are TRBV2 and TRBJ2-7; TRBD1 might be the D (6 bases). Germline V CDR1 and CDR2: SNHLY, FYNNEI. The CDR3 length is 14 residues. The V and J ends lost 3 bases and 5 bases respectively, with 14 bases between them.

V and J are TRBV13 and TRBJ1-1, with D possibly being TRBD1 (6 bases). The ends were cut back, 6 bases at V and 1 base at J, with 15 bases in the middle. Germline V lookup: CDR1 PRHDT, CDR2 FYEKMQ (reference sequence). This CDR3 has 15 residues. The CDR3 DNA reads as TGTGCCAGCAGTGATTCCGGGACACCGAACACTGAAGCTTTCTTT. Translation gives CASSDSGTPNTEAFF.

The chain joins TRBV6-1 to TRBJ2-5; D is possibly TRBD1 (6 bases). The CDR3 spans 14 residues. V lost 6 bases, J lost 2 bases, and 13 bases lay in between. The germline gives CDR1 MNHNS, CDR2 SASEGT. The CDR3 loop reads CASRDGRGQETQYF. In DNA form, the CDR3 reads TGTGCCAGCAGGGATGGAAGGGGGCAAGAGACCCAGTACTTC.

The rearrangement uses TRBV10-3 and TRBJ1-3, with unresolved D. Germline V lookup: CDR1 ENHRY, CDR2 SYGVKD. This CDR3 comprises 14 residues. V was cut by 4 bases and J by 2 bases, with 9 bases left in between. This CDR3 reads CAISAPQAGNTIYF. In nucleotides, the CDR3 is TGTGCCATCAGTGCCCCCCAGGCTGGAAACACCATATATTTT.

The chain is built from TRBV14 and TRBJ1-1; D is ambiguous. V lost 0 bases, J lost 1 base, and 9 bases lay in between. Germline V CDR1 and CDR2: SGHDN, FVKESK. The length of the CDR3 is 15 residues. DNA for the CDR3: TGTGCCAGCAGCCAAGAGTCCAGGCCGAACACTGAAGCTTTCTTT. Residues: CASSQESRPNTEAFF.

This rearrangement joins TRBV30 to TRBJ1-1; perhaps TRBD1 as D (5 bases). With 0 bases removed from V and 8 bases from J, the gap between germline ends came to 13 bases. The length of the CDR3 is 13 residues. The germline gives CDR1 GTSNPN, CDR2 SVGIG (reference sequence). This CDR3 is CAWSVSGGDEAFF. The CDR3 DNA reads TGTGCCTGGAGTGTATCCGGGGGGGACGAAGCTTTCTTT.

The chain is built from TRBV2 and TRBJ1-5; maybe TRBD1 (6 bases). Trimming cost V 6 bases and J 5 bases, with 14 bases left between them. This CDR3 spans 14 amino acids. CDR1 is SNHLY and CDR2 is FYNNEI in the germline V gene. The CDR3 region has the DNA TGTGCCAGCAGCCCCCCGGACAGTTATCAGCCCCAGCATTTT. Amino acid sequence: CASSPPDSYQPQHF. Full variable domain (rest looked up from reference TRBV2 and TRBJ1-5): EPEVTQTPSHQVTQMGQEVILRCVPISNHLYFYWYRQILGQKVEFLVSFYNNEISEKSEIFDDQFSVERPDGSNFTLKIRSTKLEDSAMYFCASSPPDSYQPQHFGDGTRLSIL.

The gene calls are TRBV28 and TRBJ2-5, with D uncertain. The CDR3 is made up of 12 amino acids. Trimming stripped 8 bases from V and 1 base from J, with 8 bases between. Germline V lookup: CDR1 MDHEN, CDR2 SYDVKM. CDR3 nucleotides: TGTGCCAGCGCAACTCCCCAAGAGACCCAGTACTTC. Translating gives CASATPQETQYF.

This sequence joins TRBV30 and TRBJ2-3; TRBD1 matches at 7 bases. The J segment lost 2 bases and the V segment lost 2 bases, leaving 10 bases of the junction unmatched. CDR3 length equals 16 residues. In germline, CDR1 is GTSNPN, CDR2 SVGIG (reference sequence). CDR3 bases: TGTGCCTGGAGTATCGGGACAGTAATCTCCACAGATACGCAGTATTTT. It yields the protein CAWSIGTVISTDTQYF.

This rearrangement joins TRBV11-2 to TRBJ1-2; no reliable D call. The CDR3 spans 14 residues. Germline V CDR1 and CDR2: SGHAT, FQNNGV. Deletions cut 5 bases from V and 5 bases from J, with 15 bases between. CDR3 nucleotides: TGTGCCAGCAGCGGTATGAGCAGAGGTTATGGCTACACCTTC. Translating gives CASSGMSRGYGYTF.

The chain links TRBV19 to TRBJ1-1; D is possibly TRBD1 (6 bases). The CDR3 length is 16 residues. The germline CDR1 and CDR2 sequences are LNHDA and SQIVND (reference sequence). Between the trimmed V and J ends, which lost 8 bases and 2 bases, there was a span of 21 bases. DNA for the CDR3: TGTGCCAGTGCACCCCGCCGGGACACGGTCAACACTGAAGCTTTCTTT. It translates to CASAPRRDTVNTEAFF.

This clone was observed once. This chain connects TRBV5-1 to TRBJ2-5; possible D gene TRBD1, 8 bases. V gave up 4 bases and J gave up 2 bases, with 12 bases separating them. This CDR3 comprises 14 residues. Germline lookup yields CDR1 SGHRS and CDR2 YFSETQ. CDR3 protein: CASSQQGGQETQYF. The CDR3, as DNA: TGCGCCAGCAGCCAACAGGGGGGGCAAGAGACCCAGTACTTC.

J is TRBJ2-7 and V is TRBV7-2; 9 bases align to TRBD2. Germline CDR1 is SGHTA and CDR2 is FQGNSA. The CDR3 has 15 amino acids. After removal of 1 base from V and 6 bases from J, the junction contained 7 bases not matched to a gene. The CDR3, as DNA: TGTGCCAGCAGCTTAGAGGGGCTAGCGGGACGCGAGCAGTACTTC. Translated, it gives CASSLEGLAGREQYF.

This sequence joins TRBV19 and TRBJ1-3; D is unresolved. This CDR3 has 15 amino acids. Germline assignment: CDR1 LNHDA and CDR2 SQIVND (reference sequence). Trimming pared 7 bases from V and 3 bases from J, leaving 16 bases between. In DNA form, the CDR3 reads TGTGCCAGTACCACAAGTTCAGGTGATGGAAACACCATATATTTT. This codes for CASTTSSGDGNTIYF. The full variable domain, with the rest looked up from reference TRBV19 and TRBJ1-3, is DGGITQSPKYLFRKEGQNVTLSCEQNLNHDAMYWYRQDPGQGLRLIYYSQIVNDFQKGDIAEGYSVSREKKESFPLTVTSAQKNPTAFYLCASTTSSGDGNTIYFGEGSWLTVV.

The DNA of the CDR3 is TGTGCCAGCAGCTTGGGGGACAGGGGAGCCTATGGCTACACCTTC. Translating gives CASSLGDRGAYGYTF. The chain couples TRBV5-6 to TRBJ1-2, with 10 bases fitting TRBD1. V lost 0 bases to trimming and J lost 4 bases; unmatched junction nucleotides: 3. Per the germline V gene, CDR1 is SGHDT and CDR2 is YYEEEE. The CDR3 contains 15 residues. The full variable domain, rest sourced from reference TRBV5-6 and TRBJ1-2, is DAGVTQSPTHLIKTRGQQVTLRCSPKSGHDTVSWYQQALGQGPQFIFQYYEEEERQRGNFPDRFSGHQFPNYSSELNVNALLLGDSALYLCASSLGDRGAYGYTFGSGTRLTVV.

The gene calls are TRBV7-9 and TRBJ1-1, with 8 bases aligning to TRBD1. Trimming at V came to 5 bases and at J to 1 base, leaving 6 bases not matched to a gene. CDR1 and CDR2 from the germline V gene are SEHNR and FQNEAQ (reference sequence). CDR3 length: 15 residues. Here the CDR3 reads CASSRTGYGNTEAFF. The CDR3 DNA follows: TGTGCCAGCAGCAGGACAGGGTATGGGAACACTGAAGCTTTCTTT.

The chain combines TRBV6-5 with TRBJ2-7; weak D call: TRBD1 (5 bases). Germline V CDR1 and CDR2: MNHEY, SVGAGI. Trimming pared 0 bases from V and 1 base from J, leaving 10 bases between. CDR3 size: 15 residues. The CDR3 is CASSYSNRPSYEQYF. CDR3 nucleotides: TGTGCCAGCAGTTACTCGAACAGGCCTTCCTACGAGCAGTACTTC.

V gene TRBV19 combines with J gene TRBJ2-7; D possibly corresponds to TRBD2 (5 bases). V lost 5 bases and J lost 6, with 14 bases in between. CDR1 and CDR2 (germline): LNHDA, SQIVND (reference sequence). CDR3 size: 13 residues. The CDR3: CASSPFLGSEQYF. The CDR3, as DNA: TGTGCCAGTAGTCCCTTTTTAGGGAGCGAGCAGTACTTC.

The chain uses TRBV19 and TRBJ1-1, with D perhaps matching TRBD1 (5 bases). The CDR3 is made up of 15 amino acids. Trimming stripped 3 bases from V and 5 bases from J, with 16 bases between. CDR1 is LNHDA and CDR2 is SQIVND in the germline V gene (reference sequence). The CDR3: CASSIQPGLNTEAFF. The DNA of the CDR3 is TGTGCCAGTAGTATCCAGCCAGGGTTAAATACTGAAGCTTTCTTT.